There are a few counts of the clone carrying this T cell receptor (beta chain). V was pared by 6 bases and J by 3 bases, with 9 bases between. From germline, CDR1 is MDHEN and CDR2 SYDVKM. This CDR3 has 12 residues. This specimen belongs to a study of T-cell reconstitution after alpha-beta-depleted transplantation in children. Unique molecular identifiers featured in how the TCRbeta library was prepared. One entry per CDR3 protein, called by TCRdb with MiXCR from the PCR reads. The data show some 350,000 distinct CDR3 sequences, around a tenth seen once. The clonotype was recovered from a human donor who donated a stem cell graft to a child with acute lymphoblastic leukemia. This specimen consisted of PBMCs from the stem cell graft donor, obtained from the stem cell graft. V gene TRBV28 combines with J gene TRBJ2-7; D is unresolved. CDR3 loop: CASRRMGYEQYF. The CDR3, as DNA: TGTGCCAGCAGGAGAATGGGCTACGAGCAGTACTTC.